This TCR beta chain was sequenced during a study of PD-1 blockade in classical Hodgkin lymphoma. Study-level points and caveats: When nivolumab was started under 1 year after ASCT, patients were excluded. Newly diagnosed patients had baseline TCR diversity that was reportedly lower than that of healthy donors.

On this clone: As yet, its antigen is unknown.

All trial patients relapsed after autologous stem cell transplantation. Best responses were complete response, partial response or progressive disease. Per the germline V gene, CDR1 is PRHDT and CDR2 is FYEKMQ (reference sequence). This CDR3 spans 14 amino acids. The V and J ends lost 2 bases and 6 bases respectively, with 13 bases between them. This table comes from immunoSEQ multiplex PCR, and its TCRdb copy is limited to in-frame clones, with some not included. The sample holds about 40,000 clones, over 55% seen once. The chain recombines TRBV13 with TRBJ1-1; D is perhaps TRBD1 (6 bases). This receptor was taken from a human donor with classical Hodgkin lymphoma. The sequencing used peripheral blood mononuclear cells (PBMCs), collected at baseline. The CDR3 DNA reads as TGTGCCAGCAGCTTAAGGGGAAGGGGGGCTGAAGCTTTCTTT. As protein: CASSLRGRGAEAFF. The full variable domain, rest sourced from reference TRBV13 and TRBJ1-1, is AAGVIQSPRHLIKEKRETATLKCYPIPRHDTVYWYQQGPGQDPQFLISFYEKMQSDKGSIPDRFSAQQFSDYHSELNMSSLELGDSALYFCASSLRGRGAEAFFGQGTRLTVV.